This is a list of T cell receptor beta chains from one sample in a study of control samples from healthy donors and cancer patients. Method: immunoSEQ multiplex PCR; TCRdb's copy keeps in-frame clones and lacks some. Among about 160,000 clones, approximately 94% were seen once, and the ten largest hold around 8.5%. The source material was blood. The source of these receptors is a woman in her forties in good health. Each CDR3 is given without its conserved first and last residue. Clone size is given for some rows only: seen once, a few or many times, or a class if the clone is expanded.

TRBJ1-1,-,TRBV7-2,ASSLVSGVNTEAF
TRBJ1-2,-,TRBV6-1,ASSEARSYGYT
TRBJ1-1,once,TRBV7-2,ASSFGQTNTEAF
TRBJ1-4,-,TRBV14,ASRGGPGEKLF
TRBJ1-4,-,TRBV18,ASSPQTGGELF
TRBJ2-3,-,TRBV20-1,SASNHRKSTDTQY
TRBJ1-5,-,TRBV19,ASTLDRMYSNQPQH
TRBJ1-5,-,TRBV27,ASSVTLNQPQH
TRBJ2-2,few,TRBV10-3,AISDPRQGKTGELF
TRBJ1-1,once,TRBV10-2,ASHDYRGMNTEAF
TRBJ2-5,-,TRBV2,AVDRNQETQY
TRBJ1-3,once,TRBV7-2,ASSPPDSANTIY
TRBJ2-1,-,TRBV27,ASTRTSGKTNEQF
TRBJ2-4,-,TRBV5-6,ASSYGENIQY
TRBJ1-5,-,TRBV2,ASSEWSRSNQPQH
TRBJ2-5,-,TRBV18,ASSPRQPGLGETQY
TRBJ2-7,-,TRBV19,ASKKGQGYYEQY
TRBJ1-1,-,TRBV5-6,ASSPPTLAGTEAF
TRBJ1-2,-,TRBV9,ASSVDPGTGHYGYT
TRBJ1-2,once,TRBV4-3,ASSQERGYGYGYT
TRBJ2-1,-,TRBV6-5,ASSYALAGEQF
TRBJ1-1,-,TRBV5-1,ASSRGAGYTEAF
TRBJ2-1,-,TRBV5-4,ASSSRLTNEQF
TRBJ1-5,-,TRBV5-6,ASSLGTGSPGQPQH
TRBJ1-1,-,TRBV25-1,ASRRTTGRGSEAF
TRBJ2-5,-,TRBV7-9,ASSQGGTQY
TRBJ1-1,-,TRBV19,ASSIPYRAGLSDTEAF
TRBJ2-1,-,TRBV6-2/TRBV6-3,ASSYGAYNEQF
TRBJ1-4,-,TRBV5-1,ASSLAGRSSIEKLF
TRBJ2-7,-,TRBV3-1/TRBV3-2,ASSQGISEQY
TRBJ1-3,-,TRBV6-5,ASRDTTASGNTIY
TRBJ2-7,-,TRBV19,ASSSGPATYEQY
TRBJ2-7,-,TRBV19,ASSIGRDHEQY
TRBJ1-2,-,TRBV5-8,ASSFRDRDLGYT
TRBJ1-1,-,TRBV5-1,ASSSGTGGPTEAF
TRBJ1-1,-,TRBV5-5,ASSKNRGLTEAF
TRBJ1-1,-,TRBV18,ASSTGSRTEAF
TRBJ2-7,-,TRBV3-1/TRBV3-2,ASSQPGLRIDEQY
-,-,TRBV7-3,ASSLSREETQY
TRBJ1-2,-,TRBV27,ASSLSRTGGKGYT
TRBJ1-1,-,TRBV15,ATSRGRQGMNTEAF
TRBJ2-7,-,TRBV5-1,ASSEAGTGASYEQY
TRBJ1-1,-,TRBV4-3,ASSQDLQGLGAAF
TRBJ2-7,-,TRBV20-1,SASRSSGSYEQY
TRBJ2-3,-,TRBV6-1,ASRELGGYSTDTQY
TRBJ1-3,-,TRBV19,ASSIRGSGNTIY
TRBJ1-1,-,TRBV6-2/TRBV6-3,ASSSGNTEAF
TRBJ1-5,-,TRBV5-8,ASSLTGGYQPQH
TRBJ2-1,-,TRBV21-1,ASTEQDNEQF
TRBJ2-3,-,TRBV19,ASSMMQVTDTQY